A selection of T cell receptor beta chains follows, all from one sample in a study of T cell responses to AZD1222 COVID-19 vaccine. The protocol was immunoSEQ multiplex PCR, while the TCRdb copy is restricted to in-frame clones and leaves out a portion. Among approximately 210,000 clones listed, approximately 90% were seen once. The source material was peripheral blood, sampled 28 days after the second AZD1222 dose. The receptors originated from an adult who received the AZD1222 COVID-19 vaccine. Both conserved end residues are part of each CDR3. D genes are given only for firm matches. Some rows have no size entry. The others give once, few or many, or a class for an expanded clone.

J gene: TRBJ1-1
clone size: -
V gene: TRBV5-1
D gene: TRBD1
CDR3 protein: CASSLIGTGTYTEAFF
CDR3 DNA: TGCGCCAGCAGCTTGATAGGGACAGGTACTTACACTGAAGCTTTCTTT

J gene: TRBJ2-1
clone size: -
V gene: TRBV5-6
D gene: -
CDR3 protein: CASTHRPGMVTNEQFF
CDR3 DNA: TGTGCCAGCACCCACCGCCCAGGGATGGTTACCAATGAGCAGTTCTTC

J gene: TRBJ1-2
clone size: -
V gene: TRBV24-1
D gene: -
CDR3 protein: CATRQSGAYGYTF
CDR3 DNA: TGTGCCACCAGGCAGTCAGGGGCCTATGGCTACACCTTC

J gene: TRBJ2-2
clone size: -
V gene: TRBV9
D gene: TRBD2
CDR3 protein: CASSGAGITGELFF
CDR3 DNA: TGTGCCAGCAGCGGAGCGGGAATAACCGGGGAGCTGTTTTTT

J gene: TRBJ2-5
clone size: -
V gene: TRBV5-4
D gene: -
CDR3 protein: CASSFLTGEETQYF
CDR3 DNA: TGTGCCAGCAGCTTTTTGACAGGCGAAGAGACCCAGTACTTC

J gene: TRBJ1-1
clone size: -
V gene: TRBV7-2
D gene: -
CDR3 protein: CASSSLGGGLEAFF
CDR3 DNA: TGTGCCAGCAGCTCCTTGGGGGGGGGCCTTGAAGCTTTCTTT

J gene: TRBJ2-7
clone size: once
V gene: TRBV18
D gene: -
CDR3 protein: CASSPYGASYEQYF
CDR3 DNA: TGTGCCAGCTCACCATACGGGGCCTCCTACGAGCAGTACTTC

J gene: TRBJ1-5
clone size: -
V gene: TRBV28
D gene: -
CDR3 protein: CASTRREVYSNQPQHF
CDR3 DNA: TGTGCCAGCACCCGTCGTGAGGTTTATAGCAATCAGCCCCAGCATTTT

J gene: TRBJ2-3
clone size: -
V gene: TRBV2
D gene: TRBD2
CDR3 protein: CASSAGLAVTDTQYF
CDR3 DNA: TGTGCCAGCAGCGCGGGACTAGCGGTCACAGATACGCAGTATTTT

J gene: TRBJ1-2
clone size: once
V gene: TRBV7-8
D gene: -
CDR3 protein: CASSSRPRRANYGYTF
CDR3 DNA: TGTGCCAGCAGCTCCCGCCCCAGGAGAGCTAACTATGGCTACACCTTC

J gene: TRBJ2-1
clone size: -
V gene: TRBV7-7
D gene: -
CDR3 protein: CASSSRLFGDNEQFF
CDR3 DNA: TGTGCTAGCAGCTCCCGGCTATTCGGGGACAATGAGCAGTTCTTC

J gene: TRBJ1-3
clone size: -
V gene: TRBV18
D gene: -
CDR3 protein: CASAEGFSSGNTIYF
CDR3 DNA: TGTGCCAGCGCCGAGGGGTTCAGCTCTGGAAACACCATATATTTT

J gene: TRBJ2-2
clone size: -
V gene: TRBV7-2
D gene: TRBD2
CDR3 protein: CASSLTLAGGPNTGELFF
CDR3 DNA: TGTGCCAGCAGCTTAACCCTAGCGGGAGGCCCGAACACCGGGGAGCTGTTTTTT

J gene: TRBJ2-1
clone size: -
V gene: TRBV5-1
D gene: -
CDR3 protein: CASSFQISSYNEQFF
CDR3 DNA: TGCGCCAGCAGCTTTCAGATCAGCTCCTACAATGAGCAGTTCTTC

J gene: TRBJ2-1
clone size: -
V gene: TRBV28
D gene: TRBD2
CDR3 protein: CASSLGLAGLETPNEQFF
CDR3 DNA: TGTGCCAGCAGCCTCGGACTAGCGGGCCTAGAGACCCCCAATGAGCAGTTCTTC

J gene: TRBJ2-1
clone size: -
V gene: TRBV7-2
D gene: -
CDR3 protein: CASSLGQLEQFF
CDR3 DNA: TGTGCCAGCAGCTTAGGCCAGCTCGAGCAGTTCTTC

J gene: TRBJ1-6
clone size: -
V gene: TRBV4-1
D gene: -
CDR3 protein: CASSPGPPGSPLHF
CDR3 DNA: TGCGCCAGCAGCCCCGGCCCGCCGGGTTCACCCCTCCACTTT

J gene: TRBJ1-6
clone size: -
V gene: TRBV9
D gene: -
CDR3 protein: CASSSNVDPFSSPLHF
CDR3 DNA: TGTGCCAGCAGCTCTAATGTCGACCCCTTCTCTTCACCCCTCCACTTT

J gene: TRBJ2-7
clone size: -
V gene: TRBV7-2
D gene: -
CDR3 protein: CASSLVGLAGEQYF
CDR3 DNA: TGTGCCAGCAGCTTAGTTGGTCTGGCTGGTGAGCAGTACTTC

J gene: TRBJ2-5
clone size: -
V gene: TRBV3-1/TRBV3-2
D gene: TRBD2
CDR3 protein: CASSPRAGDHETQYF
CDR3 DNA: TGTGCCAGCAGCCCCCGAGCGGGGGATCATGAGACCCAGTACTTC

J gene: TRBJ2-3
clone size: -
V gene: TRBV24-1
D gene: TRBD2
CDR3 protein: CATSDPGLAGGTDTQYF
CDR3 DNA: TGTGCCACCAGTGATCCGGGACTAGCGGGTGGCACAGATACGCAGTATTTT

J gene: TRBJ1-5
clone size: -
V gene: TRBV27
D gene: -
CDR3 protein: CASRPGGGNQPQHF
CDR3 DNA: TGTGCCAGCCGTCCGGGGGGAGGGAATCAGCCCCAGCATTTT

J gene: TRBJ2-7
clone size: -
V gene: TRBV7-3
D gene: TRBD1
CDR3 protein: CASSSGGSGSLDEQYF
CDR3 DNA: TGTGCCAGCAGCTCAGGGGGCTCAGGGTCCCTGGACGAGCAGTACTTC

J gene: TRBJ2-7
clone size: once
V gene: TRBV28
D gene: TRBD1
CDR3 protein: CASSSPAGGVSFSYEQYF
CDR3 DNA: TGTGCCAGCAGTAGCCCGGCAGGGGGCGTAAGCTTCTCCTACGAGCAGTACTTC

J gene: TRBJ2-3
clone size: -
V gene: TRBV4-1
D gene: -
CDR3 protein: CASSLGFGGNTDTQYF
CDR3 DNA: TGCGCCAGCTCCCTGGGGTTTGGCGGAAACACAGATACGCAGTATTTT

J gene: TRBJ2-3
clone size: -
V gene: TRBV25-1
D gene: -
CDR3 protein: CASSESRGGGDTQYF
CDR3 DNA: TGTGCCAGCAGTGAATCCCGCGGAGGAGGGGATACGCAGTATTTT

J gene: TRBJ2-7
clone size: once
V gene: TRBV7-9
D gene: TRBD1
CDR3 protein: CASAFRGVRDRGFEQYF
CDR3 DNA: TGTGCCAGCGCCTTCCGAGGCGTCCGGGACAGGGGCTTCGAGCAGTACTTC

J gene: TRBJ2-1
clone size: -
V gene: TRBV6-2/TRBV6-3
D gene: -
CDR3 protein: CASSYPGTRNEQFF
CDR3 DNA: TGTGCCAGCAGTTACCCAGGAACAAGGAATGAGCAGTTCTTC

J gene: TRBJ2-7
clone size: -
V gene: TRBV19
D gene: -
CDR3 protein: CASSINAGAEQYF
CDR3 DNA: TGTGCCAGTAGTATTAATGCGGGTGCCGAGCAGTACTTC

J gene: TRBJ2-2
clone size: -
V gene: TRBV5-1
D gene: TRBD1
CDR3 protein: CATRDSANTGELFF
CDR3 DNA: TGCGCCACCCGGGACAGCGCGAACACCGGGGAGCTGTTTTTT

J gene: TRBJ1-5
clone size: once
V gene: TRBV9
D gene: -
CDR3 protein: CASSVGPSGQPQHF
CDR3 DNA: TGTGCCAGCAGCGTCGGCCCTAGCGGGCAGCCCCAGCATTTT

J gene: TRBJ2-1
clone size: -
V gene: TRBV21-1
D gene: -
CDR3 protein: CASSKRTKPLAGDNNEQFF
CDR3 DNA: TGTGCCAGCAGCAAACGGACGAAACCTCTAGCGGGAGATAACAATGAGCAGTTCTTC

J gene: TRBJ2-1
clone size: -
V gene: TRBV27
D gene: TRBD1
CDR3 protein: CASSSDTRGLPTHNEQFF
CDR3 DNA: TGTGCCAGCAGTTCTGATACTAGGGGGCTCCCTACCCACAATGAGCAGTTCTTC

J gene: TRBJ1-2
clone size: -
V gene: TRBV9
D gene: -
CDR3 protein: CASSVGQENYGYTF
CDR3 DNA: TGTGCCAGCAGCGTAGGTCAGGAAAACTATGGCTACACCTTC

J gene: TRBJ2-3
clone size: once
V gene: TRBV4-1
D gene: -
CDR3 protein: CASSQALGPNTDTQYF
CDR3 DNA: TGCGCCAGCAGCCAAGCTCTGGGACCCAACACAGATACGCAGTATTTT

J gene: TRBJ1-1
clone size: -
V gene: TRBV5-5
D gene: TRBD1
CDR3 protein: CASSLRSTGGDTEAFF
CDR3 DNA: TGTGCCAGCAGCCTACGGTCGACAGGGGGGGACACTGAAGCTTTCTTT

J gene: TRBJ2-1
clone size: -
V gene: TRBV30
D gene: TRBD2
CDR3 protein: CAWSTSSGSYNEQFF
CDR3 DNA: TGTGCCTGGAGCACTTCTAGCGGGAGCTACAATGAGCAGTTCTTC

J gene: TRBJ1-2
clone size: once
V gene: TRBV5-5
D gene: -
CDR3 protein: CASSLAVRTNYGYTF
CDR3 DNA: TGTGCCAGCAGCTTGGCGGTCAGGACCAACTATGGCTACACCTTC

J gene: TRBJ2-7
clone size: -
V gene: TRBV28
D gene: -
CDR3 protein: CASTTPTTDF
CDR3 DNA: TGTGCCAGCACTACACCGACCACGGACTTC

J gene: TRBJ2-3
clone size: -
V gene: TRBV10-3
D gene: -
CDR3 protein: CAISEWVWEATDTQYF
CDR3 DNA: TGTGCCATCAGTGAGTGGGTCTGGGAGGCCACAGATACGCAGTATTTT

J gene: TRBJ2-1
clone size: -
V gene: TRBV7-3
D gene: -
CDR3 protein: CASSLRGSYNEQFF
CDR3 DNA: TGTGCCAGCAGCTTAAGGGGTTCGTACAATGAGCAGTTCTTC

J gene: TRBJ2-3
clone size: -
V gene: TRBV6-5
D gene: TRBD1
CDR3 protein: CASSYGTGRTDTQYF
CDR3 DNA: TGTGCCAGCAGTTACGGGACAGGGAGGACAGATACGCAGTATTTT